The present T cell receptor (beta chain) was sequenced within a study of T cell repertoires in cytomegalovirus infection. Study as a whole: Epitope selection comprised recently identified HLA-C-restricted CMV epitopes and well-studied HLA-B-restricted CMV epitopes. Public TCR beta signatures marked donors with CMV infection and the matching HLA.

Overall study findings and caveats: Within the response measured ex vivo, HLA-C-restricted CMV-specific TCR beta clonotypes were dominant.

This clonotype was picked up a small number of times. As yet, its antigen is unknown. The length of the CDR3 is 15 residues. Per germline, CDR1 MNHEY and CDR2 SVGAGI. V lost 5 bases to trimming and J lost 1 base; unmatched junction nucleotides: 5. TCRdb reprocessed the reads via MiXCR and lists one record per CDR3 protein. The sample holds approximately 350,000 distinct CDR3 sequences, about 34% seen once. This TCR came from a human donor in good health (CMV status not recorded). Some clones in this sample may be carry-over from other donors' samples. The starting material was cultured PBMCs, obtained from culture after CMV antigen stimulation. This rearrangement joins TRBV6-5 to TRBJ2-1; 7 positions agree with TRBD1. This CDR3 reads CASSDDRASYNEQFF. CDR3 in DNA: TGTGCCAGCAGTGATGACAGGGCATCCTACAATGAGCAGTTCTTC.